The 23 T cell receptor beta chains below were found in one sample sequenced in a study of blood T cell repertoires in COVID-19. Clones were sequenced by immunoSEQ multiplex PCR, and TCRdb holds only the in-frame ones, with some missing. The table lists 250,000 to 300,000 clones, approximately 84% of them singletons, with about 14% in the top ten. The sample comprised PBMCs or T cells enriched from blood (not recorded which). These receptor sequences come from a man aged 18 to 30 who had recovered from COVID-19.

The chain joins TRBV12-3 or TRBV12-4 to TRBJ2-1; possible D gene TRBD2, 7 bases. This CDR3 has 13 residues. V dropped 6 bases and J dropped 8 bases, with 14 bases sitting between them. The CDR3 DNA reads as TGTGCCAGCAGCCACTCGGGGGGCCATGAGCAGTTCTTC. Its protein product is CASSHSGGHEQFF.

V gene TRBV12-5 combines with J gene TRBJ2-7, with a weak D call TRBD1 (6 bases). The CDR3 covers 14 residues. The ends were cut back, 0 bases at V and 5 bases at J, with 11 bases in the middle. Germline V gene sequence: CDR1 LGHNT, CDR2 FRNRAP. This CDR3 is CASGLVLGGHEQYF. In DNA form, the CDR3 reads TGTGCTAGTGGTTTGGTACTAGGGGGTCACGAGCAGTACTTC.

J is TRBJ2-7 and V is TRBV4-1; TRBD2 matches at 7 bases. The CDR3 runs 19 residues. Germline V gene data show CDR1 as MGHRA and CDR2 as YSYEKL. V was pared by 0 bases and J by 2 bases, with 16 bases of the junction left unmatched. CDR3 in amino acids: CASSQDFSLITSATYEQYF. In nucleotides, the CDR3 is TGCGCCAGCAGCCAAGATTTCTCGTTGATTACTAGCGCTACCTACGAGCAGTACTTC.

This clone was counted a single time. The gene calls are TRBV4-1 and TRBJ1-6; possible D gene TRBD1, 6 bases. Trimming removed 0 bases at V and 10 bases at J, with 10 bases between. This CDR3 is 14 amino acids long. Per germline, CDR1 MGHRA and CDR2 YSYEKL. The CDR3 loop reads CASSQEGARSPLHF. The CDR3 DNA follows: TGCGCCAGCAGCCAAGAGGGGGCGAGGTCACCCCTCCACTTT.

The V and J genes are TRBV18 and TRBJ2-7; D is unresolved. CDR3 length: 15 amino acids. Trimming stripped 1 base from V and 3 bases from J, with 13 bases between. Germline CDR1 and CDR2: KGHSH and LQKENI. CDR3 region: CASSPRSQPHYEQYF. The DNA for the CDR3 is TGTGCCAGCTCACCACGAAGCCAACCCCACTACGAGCAGTACTTC.

This clone has only one observation. This chain uses TRBV11-2 with TRBJ1-6; the match to TRBD1 covers 9 bases. Germline values: CDR1 SGHAT, CDR2 FQNNGV. The CDR3 spans 17 residues. V was clipped by 5 bases and J by 9 bases; unmatched bases: 14. DNA of the CDR3: TGTGCCAGCAGCCCAGGGGGGTGGGGACAGGGTGGTTCACCCCTCCACTTT. Protein sequence: CASSPGGWGQGGSPLHF.

There are many counts of this clone. The CDR3 DNA reads as TGTGCCAGTACCCCTGCGGCAGAACATACCGGGGAGCTGTTTTTT. This sequence encodes CASTPAAEHTGELFF. The rearrangement uses TRBV19 and TRBJ2-2, with unresolved D. Germline CDR1 is LNHDA and CDR2 is SQIVND (reference sequence). CDR3 length: 15 residues. V lost 7 bases and J lost 5, with 17 bases in between.

The V and J genes are TRBV19 and TRBJ1-5; 7 bases are shared with TRBD1. This CDR3 spans 15 amino acids. V lost 5 bases and J lost 0; bases outside the gene matches: 4. In germline, CDR1 is LNHDA, CDR2 SQIVND (reference sequence). The CDR3 protein is CASSPQGDSNQPQHF. In DNA, the CDR3 is TGTGCCAGTAGTCCCCAGGGGGATAGCAATCAGCCCCAGCATTTT. The variable domain in full, completed from reference TRBV19 and TRBJ1-5, reads DGGITQSPKYLFRKEGQNVTLSCEQNLNHDAMYWYRQDPGQGLRLIYYSQIVNDFQKGDIAEGYSVSREKKESFPLTVTSAQKNPTAFYLCASSPQGDSNQPQHFGDGTRLSIL.

The chain joins TRBV3-1 (or the pseudogene TRBV3-2) to TRBJ2-7; D might be TRBD1 (5 bases). V was trimmed by 5 bases and J by 4 bases, leaving 12 bases between them. Germline V gene sequence: CDR1 LGHDT, CDR2 YNNKEL (reference sequence). The CDR3 sequence is 13 residues long. This CDR3 reads CASSEDAGYEQYF. The CDR3 coding sequence is TGTGCCAGCAGCGAGGACGCAGGGTACGAGCAGTACTTC.

This chain joins TRBV7-3 and TRBJ2-3; the D gene is possibly TRBD2 (5 bases). This CDR3 has 16 amino acids. The germline V gene has CDR1 SGHTA and CDR2 FQGTGA. Trimming shortened V by 2 bases and J by 3 bases, and 15 bases separated the two germline ends. DNA for the CDR3: TGTGCCAGCAGCTTAGGGGTGGGAGTGTCAACAGATACGCAGTATTTT. It translates to CASSLGVGVSTDTQYF.

This chain links TRBV11-2 with TRBJ2-3, with 9 bases aligning to TRBD1. Germline assignment: CDR1 SGHAT and CDR2 FQNNGV. Trimming cost V 5 bases and J 0 bases; bases outside gene matches: 6. This CDR3 is 16 amino acids long. The CDR3 DNA reads as TGTGCCAGCAGCCGAGTGGGGACAGGGAGCACAGATACGCAGTATTTT. This gives the protein CASSRVGTGSTDTQYF.

CDR3: CASSLNDGRTNMVRGYTF. The CDR3 DNA reads TGTGCCAGCAGCCTAAATGATGGGAGGACAAACATGGTACGTGGCTACACCTTC. The J gene is TRBJ1-2, the V gene TRBV5-5; a possible D gene is TRBD1 (5 bases). V was cut by 4 bases and J by 7 bases, with 29 bases left in between. Per germline, CDR1 SGHKS and CDR2 YYEKEE (reference sequence). This CDR3 region has 18 residues.

The chain employs TRBV7-8 and TRBJ1-5; 9 bases map to TRBD1. The CDR3 is made up of 14 amino acids. Germline loops: CDR1 SGHVS, CDR2 FQNEAQ. After removal of 5 bases from V and 4 bases from J, the junction contained 3 bases not matched to a gene. CDR3 sequence reads: CASSPGQGNQPQHF. CDR3 nucleotide sequence: TGTGCCAGCAGCCCCGGACAGGGGAATCAGCCCCAGCATTTT.

The V gene is TRBV25-1, the J gene TRBJ2-3; 11 bases map to TRBD2. The CDR3 is 16 amino acids. Trimming cost V 4 bases and J 4 bases; bases outside gene matches: 7. Germline CDR1 reads MGHDK; CDR2 reads SYGVNS. The CDR3 bases are TGTGCCAGCAGTGGAACTAGCGGGAGTCCCGCAGATACGCAGTATTTT. Amino acids: CASSGTSGSPADTQYF.

This rearrangement joins TRBV5-6 to TRBJ2-1, with no clear D. Trimming stripped 4 bases from V and 9 bases from J, with 11 bases between. The CDR3 runs 12 residues. Germline CDR1 is SGHDT and CDR2 is YYEEEE. The CDR3 DNA reads as TGTGCCAGCAGCCTCGGGTCCGCTGAGCAGTTCTTC. It is translated as CASSLGSAEQFF.

The J gene is TRBJ1-2, the V gene TRBV29-1; the match to TRBD1 covers 10 bases. The CDR3 contains 16 residues. The germline V gene has CDR1 SQVTM and CDR2 ANQGSEA. V lost 0 bases to trimming and J lost 7 bases; unmatched junction nucleotides: 11. The CDR3, as DNA: TGCAGCGTTGAAGACTTCGCCGGGACAGGGGCGTTTGGCTACACCTTC. Translated: CSVEDFAGTGAFGYTF.

The CDR3 nucleotides read TGTGCCAGCAGCGGGACTTTTAGTGAGCAGTTCTTC. Its protein is CASSGTFSEQFF. The V gene is TRBV12-3 or TRBV12-4, the J gene TRBJ2-1; possible D gene TRBD2, 6 bases. This CDR3 contains 12 residues. The V end lost 6 bases, the J end lost 9 bases, and 12 bases lay between the germline ends.

This rearrangement joins TRBV5-4 to TRBJ2-7; 10 bases are a match to TRBD2. J gave up 2 bases and V 4 bases, and 12 bases lay outside the gene matches. The CDR3 has 17 residues. Germline assignment: CDR1 SGHNT and CDR2 YYREEE (reference sequence). The CDR3 region has the DNA TGTGCCAGCAGCCCCGGACTAGCGGTCCAGGGGGCCTACGAGCAGTACTTC. Residues: CASSPGLAVQGAYEQYF.

This chain joins TRBV5-4 and TRBJ2-3, with D perhaps TRBD2 (7 bases). Germline CDR1 and CDR2: SGHNT and YYREEE (reference sequence). V was shortened by 4 bases and J by 2 bases, with 17 bases between the two germline ends. The CDR3 is 16 residues long. The CDR3 here is CASSHRWAGATDTQYF. In nucleotides, the CDR3 is TGTGCCAGCAGCCACAGATGGGCGGGGGCCACAGATACGCAGTATTTT.

The gene calls are TRBV11-2 and TRBJ1-2; no clear D. CDR1 and CDR2 from the germline V gene are SGHAT and FQNNGV. There are 14 residues in the CDR3. Between the trimmed V and J ends, which lost 5 bases and 2 bases, there was a span of 12 bases. Here the CDR3 reads CASSPVGENYGYTF. Here the CDR3 DNA reads TGTGCCAGCAGCCCGGTGGGCGAGAACTATGGCTACACCTTC.

The CDR3 coding sequence is TGTGCCAGCAGCCCGGGTTGGGGGACACCCGATAACTATGGCTACACCTTC. This translates into CASSPGWGTPDNYGYTF. The rearrangement joins TRBV7-3 to TRBJ1-2; TRBD1 might be the D (6 bases). The CDR3 spans 17 residues. CDR1 and CDR2 (germline): SGHTA, FQGTGA. V lost 5 bases and J lost 1, with 20 bases in between.

This sequence joins TRBV27 and TRBJ2-1, with D possibly TRBD2 on 5 matching bases. In germline, CDR1 is MNHEY, CDR2 SMNVEV (reference sequence). Trimming cost V 0 bases and J 8 bases, with 11 bases left between them. The CDR3 contains 14 residues. Here the CDR3 DNA reads TGTGCCAGCAGTTTATCGGTATCCGGGGATGAGCAGTTCTTC. This encodes CASSLSVSGDEQFF.

The chain employs TRBV5-8 and TRBJ1-4; maybe TRBD1 (5 bases). The CDR3 length is 16 residues. Germline V gene sequence: CDR1 SGHTS, CDR2 YDEGEE. V was trimmed by 3 bases and J by 1 base, leaving 13 bases between them. The CDR3 loop is CASSSVTGVTNEKLFF. The CDR3 DNA is TGTGCCAGCAGCTCAGTCACGGGGGTAACTAATGAAAAACTGTTTTTT.